Listed below are T cell receptor beta chains from one sample, sequenced in a study of T cells of healthy individuals. MiXCR, run by TCRdb on the 5' RACE reads, gives a single entry per CDR3 protein. Of tens of thousands of distinct CDR3 sequences listed, about 16% are singletons. The receptors derive from a human donor in good health. Both conserved end residues are part of each CDR3. The D gene is left open where the match is weak. Where a row states a size, it is once, few, many or the class of an expanded clone; other rows omit it.

cdr3_nt: TGCGCCAGCAGGTACGATACGGCAGGGGTCACTGAAGCTTTCTTT; cdr3_aa: CASRYDTAGVTEAFF; j_call: TRBJ1-1; v_call: TRBV10-1; d_call: NA; clone_size: many
cdr3_nt: TGTGCCAGCAGCTTAGAGACAGATTATAATTCACCCCTCCACTTT; cdr3_aa: CASSLETDYNSPLHF; j_call: TRBJ1-6; v_call: TRBV7-6; d_call: NA; clone_size: many
cdr3_nt: TGCAGTGCTAGAGAATTTGGGGGAGTGGAGACCCAGTACTTC; cdr3_aa: CSAREFGGVETQYF; j_call: TRBJ2-5; v_call: TRBV20-1; d_call: NA; clone_size: many
cdr3_nt: TGCAGTGCTAGAGATGGTGGCAGCGGGAACACCGGGGAGCTGTTTTTT; cdr3_aa: CSARDGGSGNTGELFF; j_call: TRBJ2-2; v_call: TRBV20-1; d_call: NA; clone_size: many
cdr3_nt: TGTGCCAGCACCCTACCTAGCTCCTACGAGCAGTACTTC; cdr3_aa: CASTLPSSYEQYF; j_call: TRBJ2-7; v_call: TRBV7-9; d_call: NA; clone_size: NA
cdr3_nt: TGTGCCAGCTCACCCATAGGCAGGGGTTCTAGAGCTGAAGCTTTCTTT; cdr3_aa: CASSPIGRGSRAEAFF; j_call: TRBJ1-1; v_call: TRBV18; d_call: NA; clone_size: many
cdr3_nt: TGCAGTGCTAGAGATAGTGACAAATTGGGTGAAAAACTGTTTTTT; cdr3_aa: CSARDSDKLGEKLFF; j_call: TRBJ1-4; v_call: TRBV20-1; d_call: NA; clone_size: many
cdr3_nt: TGTGCCAGCAGCCGAGGGGTGGCTCTCAATCAGCCCCAGCATTTT; cdr3_aa: CASSRGVALNQPQHF; j_call: TRBJ1-5; v_call: TRBV28; d_call: NA; clone_size: NA
cdr3_nt: TGCGCCAGCAGCCAAGCCTGGGGGCCCTACGAGCAGTACTTC; cdr3_aa: CASSQAWGPYEQYF; j_call: TRBJ2-7; v_call: TRBV4-3; d_call: NA; clone_size: many
cdr3_nt: TGTGCCAGCAGTTCCAAATCTAGCACAGATACGCAGTATTTT; cdr3_aa: CASSSKSSTDTQYF; j_call: TRBJ2-3; v_call: TRBV27; d_call: NA; clone_size: NA
cdr3_nt: TGTGCCAGCAGATTACCAGGGTTCACGAACACCGGGGAGCTGTTTTTT; cdr3_aa: CASRLPGFTNTGELFF; j_call: TRBJ2-2; v_call: TRBV28; d_call: NA; clone_size: NA
cdr3_nt: TGTGCCAGCAGCTTTAGGGGACTAGCGGGGGCGCGACCCTCCTACAATGAGCAGTTCTTC; cdr3_aa: CASSFRGLAGARPSYNEQFF; j_call: TRBJ2-1; v_call: TRBV7-3; d_call: TRBD2; clone_size: many
cdr3_nt: TGTGCCAGCAGTCCTGGGACTTCCCTGAGCACAGATACGCAGTATTTT; cdr3_aa: CASSPGTSLSTDTQYF; j_call: TRBJ2-3; v_call: TRBV2; d_call: NA; clone_size: NA